These 27 T cell receptor beta chains originate from one sample sequenced in a study of CD8 T cells in Susac syndrome. RNA was extracted with the RNeasy kit, and a quantity of about 0.45 to 1 ug was reverse transcribed using random hexamers. TCRdb re-called the immunoSEQ multiplex PCR reads through MiXCR, storing one row per CDR3 protein. The data contain about 110,000 distinct CDR3 sequences, approximately 93% of them singletons. Sequenced input: CD8+ T cells from PBMCs. These receptors all stem from a human donor with Susac syndrome.

The rearrangement joins TRBV20-1 to TRBJ1-2, with D maybe TRBD1 (6 bases). V lost 1 base to trimming and J lost 4 bases, with 7 bases between them. There are 12 residues in the CDR3. Germline lookup yields CDR1 DFQATT and CDR2 SNEGSKA (reference sequence). As DNA, the CDR3 is TGCAGTGCTAGAGGGACAGCCTATGGCTACACCTTC. Translation: CSARGTAYGYTF.

The chain links TRBV12-3 or TRBV12-4 to TRBJ1-2; no clear D. The CDR3 sequence is 14 residues long. V dropped 3 bases and J dropped 3 bases, with 11 bases sitting between them. As DNA, the CDR3 is TGTGCCAGCAGTTTCGTCAACACCTACTATGGCTACACCTTC. Translation: CASSFVNTYYGYTF.

V usage is TRBV3-1 and J usage is TRBJ1-5; D is possibly TRBD1 (5 bases). Per the germline V gene, CDR1 is LGHDT and CDR2 is YNNKEL (reference sequence). V was cut by 1 base and J by 4 bases, with 17 bases left in between. The length of the CDR3 is 17 residues. The CDR3 DNA is TGTGCCAGCAGCCAAGGGGCTGGGCAGGGCATGAATCAGCCCCAGCATTTT. The encoded protein is CASSQGAGQGMNQPQHF.

The chain has TRBV9 and TRBJ1-5; D remains unclear. This CDR3 is 15 amino acids long. In germline, CDR1 is SGDLS, CDR2 YYNGEE. V shed 0 bases and J shed 0 bases, with 7 bases lying between them. The CDR3 DNA is TGTGCCAGCAGCGTAGGGCCGGATAGCAATCAGCCCCAGCATTTT. Amino acid sequence: CASSVGPDSNQPQHF.

The chain employs TRBV20-1 and TRBJ2-2; D unclear. Per germline, CDR1 DFQATT and CDR2 SNEGSKA (reference sequence). The CDR3 is 15 amino acids. Trimming pared 0 bases from V and 1 base from J, leaving 9 bases between. The CDR3 DNA sequence: TGCAGTGCTAGAGATTCCATGAAGAACACCGGGGAGCTGTTTTTT. Translation: CSARDSMKNTGELFF.

V gene TRBV7-8 combines with J gene TRBJ1-5; no definite D call. The CDR3 contains 14 residues. Trimming stripped 4 bases from V and 4 bases from J, with 11 bases between. Germline lookup yields CDR1 SGHVS and CDR2 FQNEAQ. Here the CDR3 DNA reads TGTGCCAGCAGCTCCAGCGGCTTGAATCAGCCCCAGCATTTT. It translates to CASSSSGLNQPQHF.

The chain is built from TRBV14 and TRBJ2-3, with 7 bases aligning to TRBD2. The CDR3 contains 13 residues. Trimming at V came to 8 bases and at J to 3 bases, leaving 5 bases not matched to a gene. Germline CDR1 reads SGHDN; CDR2 reads FVKESK. This CDR3 is CASRGGATDTQYF. The DNA of the CDR3 is TGTGCCAGCCGGGGAGGGGCGACAGATACGCAGTATTTT.

The chain employs TRBV9 and TRBJ1-6, with 9 bases that match TRBD1. The ends lost 3 bases at V and 7 bases at J; junction bases unmatched: 2. The CDR3 consists of 14 residues. Germline V lookup: CDR1 SGDLS, CDR2 YYNGEE. The CDR3 DNA reads as TGTGCCAGCAGCGGAGGACAGGGGAATTCACCCCTCCACTTT. Residues: CASSGGQGNSPLHF.

V usage is TRBV21-1 and J usage is TRBJ1-2; the table's D call, TRBD1, was not checked against the DNA. TRBV21-1 is classified as a pseudogene. The CDR3 totals 15 residues. CDR3 in DNA: TGTGCCAGCAGCAGCTTTGGGACGCATAACTATGGCTACACCTTC. Translation: CASSSFGTHNYGYTF.

This chain connects TRBV7-9 to TRBJ1-1; 7 bases map to TRBD1. The germline gives CDR1 SEHNR, CDR2 FQNEAQ (reference sequence). The trim removed 6 bases at V and 4 bases at J, leaving 11 bases unmatched. The CDR3 consists of 15 residues. The CDR3: CASRLSRSGGTEAFF. The CDR3 DNA is TGTGCCAGCAGACTTAGCAGATCAGGGGGCACTGAAGCTTTCTTT.

This chain joins TRBV3-1 and TRBJ2-3; TRBD2 aligns across 8 bases. Germline values: CDR1 LGHDT, CDR2 YNNKEL (reference sequence). Germline trimming cut 5 bases from V and 2 bases from J; bases unmatched to any gene: 6. The CDR3 runs to 15 residues. DNA for the CDR3: TGTGCCAGCAGCTCGGGACTAGTAAACACAGATACGCAGTATTTT. This gives the protein CASSSGLVNTDTQYF.

V usage is TRBV10-3 and J usage is TRBJ2-5; 12 nucleotides match TRBD1. The germline V gene encodes CDR1 ENHRY and CDR2 SYGVKD. CDR3 length: 20 residues. The V gene end was trimmed by 1 base and the J gene end by 1 base; junction bases not matched to a gene: 13. Here the CDR3 reads CAISELILGTGGSIQETQYF. The DNA for the CDR3 is TGTGCCATCAGTGAGTTGATCCTCGGGACAGGGGGCTCTATCCAAGAGACCCAGTACTTC.

The chain joins TRBV7-8 to TRBJ2-5, with 7 bases matching TRBD2. This CDR3 has 15 residues. Germline loops: CDR1 SGHVS, CDR2 FQNEAQ. Unmatched junction bases numbered 4, after V lost 0 bases and J lost 3 bases. The CDR3 here is CASSLARLAEETQYF. The CDR3 DNA follows: TGTGCCAGCAGCTTAGCGCGACTAGCAGAAGAGACCCAGTACTTC.

The chain joins TRBV20-1 to TRBJ2-5, with TRBD2 matching over 7 bases. V was pared by 5 bases and J by 3 bases, with 3 bases of the junction left unmatched. The germline V gene has CDR1 DFQATT and CDR2 SNEGSKA (reference sequence). The CDR3 covers 12 residues. CDR3: CSAWGGEETQYF. CDR3 DNA: TGCAGTGCTTGGGGAGGGGAAGAGACCCAGTACTTC.

The CDR3 region has the DNA TGCGCCAGCAGCCCACCACAGGGATACAATGAGCAGTTCTTC. This translates into CASSPPQGYNEQFF. The chain combines TRBV5-1 with TRBJ2-1, with D maybe TRBD1 (6 bases). CDR3 length: 14 amino acids. Germline CDR1 reads SGHRS; CDR2 reads YFSETQ. Between the trimmed V and J ends, which lost 4 bases and 4 bases, there was a span of 12 bases.

This clonotype was counted a few times. This chain uses TRBV9 with TRBJ2-2; the D is unclear. The CDR3 has 13 amino acids. V was pared by 2 bases and J by 0 bases, with 2 bases between. Germline CDR1 SGDLS, CDR2 YYNGEE. CDR3 sequence: CASSVTNTGELFF. CDR3 DNA: TGTGCCAGCAGCGTCACGAACACCGGGGAGCTGTTTTTT.

V usage is TRBV6-5 and J usage is TRBJ2-1; 8 bases are a match to TRBD1. CDR1 is MNHEY and CDR2 is SVGAGI in the germline V gene. This CDR3 has 14 amino acids. V was clipped by 4 bases and J by 5 bases; unmatched bases: 4. The CDR3 nucleotides read TGTGCCAGCAGTTTATGGACAGGGAACAATGAGCAGTTCTTC. Translating gives CASSLWTGNNEQFF.

The chain recombines TRBV13 with TRBJ2-5; 7 bases match TRBD2. The CDR3 totals 15 residues. CDR1 and CDR2 (germline): PRHDT, FYEKMQ (reference sequence). V was pared by 5 bases and J by 5 bases, with 11 bases of the junction left unmatched. The CDR3 loop is CASSRREARVETQYF. The CDR3 DNA is TGTGCCAGCAGCCGCCGGGAGGCGAGGGTGGAGACCCAGTACTTC.

This chain connects TRBV7-2 to TRBJ1-3, with no clear D. There are 13 residues in the CDR3. The germline V and J ends were trimmed by 0 bases and 8 bases, with 8 bases remaining between them. Germline-derived CDR1 and CDR2 are SGHTA and FQGNSA. The CDR3 bases are TGTGCCAGCAGCTTAGCGGGCGAGGACACCATATATTTT. Translating it yields CASSLAGEDTIYF.

The chain uses TRBV7-9 and TRBJ1-5; 10 bases map to TRBD1. Germline V gene sequence: CDR1 SEHNR, CDR2 FQNEAQ (reference sequence). V trimming: 5 bases; J trimming: 5 bases; junction bases outside the gene matches: 3. The CDR3 length is 14 residues. The CDR3, as DNA: TGTGCCAGCAGCGGACAGGGGGACGATCAGCCCCAGCATTTT. Translating it yields CASSGQGDDQPQHF.

The chain couples TRBV6-5 to TRBJ2-3; 13 nucleotides match TRBD2. CDR1 is MNHEY and CDR2 is SVGAGI in the germline V gene. The CDR3 has 18 amino acids. The V gene end was trimmed by 0 bases and the J gene end by 4 bases; junction bases not matched to a gene: 7. CDR3 bases: TGTGCCAGCAGTTACTCGAGGACTAGCGGGGGTACCGCAGATACGCAGTATTTT. Its translation: CASSYSRTSGGTADTQYF.

The J gene is TRBJ1-2, the V gene TRBV9; D is undetermined. There are 12 residues in the CDR3. V dropped 7 bases and J dropped 4 bases, with 11 bases sitting between them. CDR1 SGDLS and CDR2 YYNGEE come from the germline V gene. This CDR3 reads CASGESPYGYTF. The CDR3 coding sequence is TGTGCCAGCGGGGAGAGTCCCTATGGCTACACCTTC.

V usage is TRBV7-8 and J usage is TRBJ1-6; D is possibly TRBD1 (5 bases). Germline V gene lookup returns CDR1 SGHVS and CDR2 FQNEAQ. The CDR3 contains 12 residues. Trimming took off 5 bases at V and 13 bases at J, with 12 bases between the two ends. The CDR3 reads CASSPDGGPLHF. CDR3 nucleotide sequence: TGTGCCAGCAGCCCTGACGGGGGTCCCCTCCACTTT.

This clonotype has more than one count but fewer than ten. The chain uses TRBV5-5 and TRBJ2-7; 8 nucleotides match TRBD1. There are 14 residues in the CDR3. Germline V CDR1 and CDR2: SGHKS, YYEKEE (reference sequence). V lost 6 bases to trimming and J lost 2 bases; unmatched junction nucleotides: 7. The CDR3 nucleotides read TGTGCCAGCACCACCGGGACAGGAGCCTACGAGCAGTACTTC. Amino acid sequence: CASTTGTGAYEQYF.

This chain connects TRBV7-9 to TRBJ2-3; D possibly matches TRBD1 or TRBD2 (5 bases each). Trimming took 1 base from V and 6 from J, leaving 14 bases between them. The CDR3 extends over 15 amino acids. Germline lookup yields CDR1 SEHNR and CDR2 FQNEAQ (reference sequence). The CDR3 spells CASSLVGESRDTQYF. The DNA for the CDR3 is TGTGCCAGCAGCTTAGTAGGGGAGAGTCGTGATACGCAGTATTTT.

The J gene is TRBJ2-1, the V gene TRBV4-3; no clear D. The CDR3 is made up of 12 amino acids. CDR1 is LGHNA, CDR2 YSLEER, per germline. Trimming took off 1 base at V and 10 bases at J, with 8 bases between the two ends. The CDR3, as DNA: TGCGCCAGCAGCCAAGTTTCCGGGGAGCAGTTCTTC. Translation gives CASSQVSGEQFF.

In this sample, this clonotype turned up a few times. The chain uses TRBV9 and TRBJ1-2; no firm D call. V lost 4 bases and J lost 8, with 15 bases in between. Germline CDR1 and CDR2: SGDLS and YYNGEE. This CDR3 contains 13 residues. The CDR3 is CASSPPVGYGYTF. The CDR3 nucleotides read TGTGCCAGCAGCCCACCGGTGGGATACGGCTACACCTTC.